This is a list of T cell receptor beta chains from one sample in a study of T cell responses to AZD1222 COVID-19 vaccine. The protocol was immunoSEQ multiplex PCR, while the TCRdb copy is restricted to in-frame clones and leaves out a portion. Among about 54,000 clones listed, roughly nine tenths were seen once. This sample comprised peripheral blood, obtained on day 0 of AZD1222 vaccination. The receptors derive from an adult in good health. The CDR3 runs from the conserved cysteine through the conserved F or W. The size entry is marked missing in some rows and otherwise reads once, few, many or a size class.

v_call,clone_size,j_call,cdr3_aa
TRBV10-2,-,TRBJ1-1,CASSESMLGPLNTEAFF
TRBV12-3/TRBV12-4,-,TRBJ1-1,CASIMRGTEAFF
TRBV5-5,-,TRBJ1-2,CASSLEASGGYGYTF
TRBV10-3,-,TRBJ1-2,CATKGVLDYGYTF
TRBV7-9,-,TRBJ1-4,CASSRLWTGEKLFF
TRBV13,few,TRBJ2-7,CASSIYRDLGTYEQYF
TRBV25-1,-,TRBJ1-2,CASKGLGSYTF
TRBV7-2,few,TRBJ1-2,CASSLGRGMGLHGYTF
TRBV11-2,-,TRBJ1-1,CASSLGVAGSATTEAFF
TRBV7-2,-,TRBJ2-2,CASSLAQGLNTGELFF
TRBV27,-,TRBJ1-6,CASSFESRTPLHF
TRBV9,-,TRBJ2-7,CASSAGGAAFEQYF
TRBV7-9,-,TRBJ2-5,CASSYSSGAGETQYF
TRBV24-1,-,TRBJ2-2,CATSEAGIPGELFF
TRBV6-2/TRBV6-3,-,TRBJ1-2,CASSPTGANYGYTF
TRBV6-6,-,TRBJ1-2,CASTKTDYYGYTF
TRBV10-3,-,TRBJ2-7,CAISESWTGSYEQYF